This passage covers 28 T cell receptor beta chains from one sample sequenced in a study of monozygotic twins with inflammatory bowel disease. Following a re-call of the 5' RACE reads, TCRdb has one entry per CDR3 protein and lacks DNA. Here the sample table reports approximately 85,000 distinct CDR3 sequences. What was sequenced was blood. These receptors came from a human donor with ulcerative colitis or Crohn's disease, or a healthy co-twin of an affected twin (not recorded which).

This sequence joins TRBV3-1 and TRBJ1-4; checking the TCRdb D call of TRBD1 is not possible without DNA. From germline, CDR1 is LGHDT and CDR2 YNNKEL (reference sequence). The CDR3 is 17 residues long. The CDR3 here is CASSPPFGAGSHEKLFF.

This chain uses TRBV29-1 with TRBJ2-3; lacking DNA, the TRBD1 call made by TCRdb goes unchecked. From germline, CDR1 is SQVTM and CDR2 ANQGSEA. This CDR3 has 13 residues. CDR3 in amino acids: CSAWRGSTDTQYF.

This chain uses TRBV6-1 with TRBJ1-3; there is no DNA to check the TCRdb D call of TRBD1. The CDR3 is 14 amino acids. In germline, CDR1 is MNHNS, CDR2 SASEGT. The CDR3 protein is CASQGGTRGNTIYF.

The chain has TRBV4-1 and TRBJ2-1; without DNA, the TCRdb call of TRBD1 cannot be checked. Germline assignment: CDR1 MGHRA and CDR2 YSYEKL. The CDR3 extends over 15 amino acids. The CDR3 reads CASSQGGGRYNEQFF.

The chain links TRBV16 to TRBJ2-1. This CDR3 is 11 amino acids long. Per germline, CDR1 KGHSY and CDR2 FQNENV. CDR3 residues: CASGPRDEQFF. The variable domain in full, completed from reference TRBV16 and TRBJ2-1, reads GEEVAQTPKHLVRGEGQKAKLYCAPIKGHSYVFWYQQVLKNEFKFLISFQNENVFDETGMPKERFSAKCLPNSPCSLEIQATKLEDSAVYFCASGPRDEQFFGPGTRLTVL.

The rearrangement uses TRBV20-1 and TRBJ2-1. Germline V gives CDR1 DFQATT, CDR2 SNEGSKA (reference sequence). The CDR3 is made up of 16 amino acids. CDR3: CSARDPLSMVGNEQFF.

This chain links TRBV20-1 with TRBJ2-5; TCRdb returns TRBD2, unconfirmable since there is no DNA. The CDR3 length is 14 residues. CDR1 is DFQATT and CDR2 is SNEGSKA in the germline V gene (reference sequence). CDR3 sequence: CSASRRGGRETQYF.

The chain has TRBV15 and TRBJ2-1; absent DNA, TCRdb's TRBD1 call cannot be checked. Germline CDR1 and CDR2: LNHNV and YYDKDF (reference sequence). CDR3 size: 17 residues. The CDR3 sequence: CATSRKYPGRGADEQFF.

The rearrangement links TRBV5-1 to TRBJ2-1; TCRdb proposes TRBD1, but this gene call is untestable without DNA. The CDR3 runs to 16 residues. Germline loops: CDR1 SGHRS, CDR2 YFSETQ. The CDR3 reads CASSYRGFSSYNEQFF.

This rearrangement joins TRBV20-1 to TRBJ1-2. The germline CDR1 and CDR2 sequences are DFQATT and SNEGSKA (reference sequence). This CDR3 region has 13 residues. The CDR3 loop reads CSAEGQANYGYTF.

The V gene is TRBV5-1, the J gene TRBJ2-5; TCRdb outputs TRBD1, but without DNA this stays unchecked. The CDR3 is 15 amino acids. The V gene's germline CDR1 is SGHRS and CDR2 YFSETQ. The CDR3 spells CASRLLQGAEETQYF.

The rearrangement links TRBV29-1 to TRBJ1-1; TCRdb selects TRBD1, and the lack of DNA leaves this call unchecked. CDR1 and CDR2 (germline): SQVTM, ANQGSEA. The CDR3 is 11 residues long. This chain's CDR3 is CSVRGDTEAFF.

The chain couples TRBV5-1 to TRBJ1-6; TCRdb indicates TRBD1, and absent DNA this call remains unverified. This CDR3 contains 17 residues. From germline, CDR1 is SGHRS and CDR2 YFSETQ. The CDR3 sequence is CASSIEFGTGLNSPLHF. The complete variable domain, with remaining parts taken from reference TRBV5-1 and TRBJ1-6, reads KAGVTQTPRYLIKTRGQQVTLSCSPISGHRSVSWYQQTPGQGLQFLFEYFSETQRNKGNFPGRFSGRQFSNSRSEMNVSTLELGDSALYLCASSIEFGTGLNSPLHFGNGTRLTVT.

The chain couples TRBV7-8 to TRBJ1-6. This CDR3 comprises 14 residues. Looked up from germline, CDR1 is SGHVS and CDR2 is FQNEAQ. This CDR3 reads CASRNHADNSPLHF.

V gene TRBV28 combines with J gene TRBJ1-4; TCRdb proposes TRBD1, but this gene call is untestable without DNA. Germline loops: CDR1 MDHEN, CDR2 SYDVKM. The CDR3 sequence is 17 residues long. The CDR3: CASSLIRGGGSREKLFF.

This chain links TRBV6-1 with TRBJ1-1. Germline V gene sequence: CDR1 MNHNS, CDR2 SASEGT. The CDR3 runs 14 residues. The CDR3 here is CASNFYVGDTEAFF.

The rearrangement joins TRBV4-1 to TRBJ2-1. CDR1 and CDR2 from the germline V gene are MGHRA and YSYEKL. CDR3 length: 13 amino acids. The CDR3 protein is CASSPTISNEQFF.

The V and J genes are TRBV20-1 and TRBJ1-5. Germline CDR1 and CDR2: DFQATT and SNEGSKA (reference sequence). The CDR3 extends over 13 amino acids. CDR3 protein: CSVRRYSNQPQHF.

The rearrangement uses TRBV7-2 and TRBJ1-6; TCRdb gives TRBD1 as the D gene, but with no DNA this cannot be confirmed. The CDR3 extends over 14 amino acids. In germline, CDR1 is SGHTA, CDR2 FQGNSA. The CDR3 region is CASSLSPTGITLHF.

The chain has TRBV25-1 and TRBJ2-5. The CDR3 covers 14 residues. The germline V gene encodes CDR1 MGHDK and CDR2 SYGVNS. CDR3 sequence: CASSEQAYRETQYF. Variable domain in full (rest from reference TRBV25-1 and TRBJ2-5): EADIYQTPRYLVIGTGKKITLECSQTMGHDKMYWYQQDPGMELHLIHYSYGVNSTEKGDLSSESTVSRIRTEHFPLTLESARPSHTSQYLCASSEQAYRETQYFGPGTRLLVL.

V and J are TRBV7-8 and TRBJ2-5; TCRdb's D gene call, TRBD1, goes unchecked for lack of DNA. The germline gives CDR1 SGHVS, CDR2 FQNEAQ. CDR3 length: 14 residues. The CDR3 spells CASSLLTGEETQYF.

This sequence joins TRBV7-3 and TRBJ2-2; TCRdb selects TRBD1, and the lack of DNA leaves this call unchecked. The CDR3 runs to 15 residues. Germline CDR1 and CDR2: SGHTA and FQGTGA. The chain's CDR3 is CASSRNRGSTEELFF.

The V gene is TRBV7-8, the J gene TRBJ1-2; the D call from TCRdb, TRBD1, cannot be confirmed without DNA. The CDR3 runs 15 residues. Germline values: CDR1 SGHVS, CDR2 FQNEAQ. CDR3 loop: CASSSAGTGIYGYTF.

The V gene is TRBV7-9, the J gene TRBJ2-7; TCRdb selects TRBD1, and the lack of DNA leaves this call unchecked. Looked up from germline, CDR1 is SEHNR and CDR2 is FQNEAQ (reference sequence). CDR3 length equals 15 residues. The CDR3 sequence is CASSSETGKTYEQYF.

The V gene is TRBV7-9, the J gene TRBJ1-2; TCRdb outputs TRBD1, but without DNA this stays unchecked. Per germline, CDR1 SEHNR and CDR2 FQNEAQ (reference sequence). This CDR3 region has 15 residues. The chain's CDR3 is CASSLARGTNYGYTF.

The V call is TRBV18, the J call TRBJ2-3. The CDR3 runs to 13 residues. Germline CDR1 is KGHSH and CDR2 is LQKENI. The CDR3 protein is CASSPLGHDTQYF.

The chain uses TRBV5-5 and TRBJ2-7; lacking DNA, the TRBD2 call made by TCRdb goes unchecked. Germline V lookup: CDR1 SGHKS, CDR2 YYEKEE (reference sequence). This CDR3 is built from 14 residues. CDR3 in amino acids: CASSLSLRSYEQYF.

The chain employs TRBV5-5 and TRBJ1-3. The CDR3 contains 13 residues. Per the germline V gene, CDR1 is SGHKS and CDR2 is YYEKEE (reference sequence). CDR3 sequence reads: CASSRVSGNTIYF.